One sample yielded the 15 T cell receptor beta chains listed below, sequenced in a study of Tregs in tolerant kidney transplant recipients. Some clones are missing from TCRdb's copy, which holds only in-frame ones; the method was immunoSEQ multiplex PCR. The sample lists more than 95,000 clones; about 91% were seen once. Source material: CD4+ T cells from blood. The receptors were gathered from a human donor in good health.

The chain joins TRBV14 to TRBJ1-2, with D maybe TRBD1 (6 bases). The CDR3 is 16 amino acids. V was pared by 0 bases and J by 2 bases, with 13 bases between. The germline V gene encodes CDR1 SGHDN and CDR2 FVKESK. CDR3 region: CASSQEVRGGNYGYTF. The CDR3 DNA reads TGTGCCAGCAGCCAAGAAGTGAGGGGGGGAAACTATGGCTACACCTTC.

This rearrangement joins TRBV19 to TRBJ1-3; no clear D. The germline V and J ends were trimmed by 5 bases and 3 bases, with 8 bases remaining between them. This CDR3 region has 13 residues. Looked up from germline, CDR1 is LNHDA and CDR2 is SQIVND (reference sequence). The chain's CDR3 is CASSSGIGNTIYF. The CDR3 DNA sequence: TGTGCCAGTAGTTCGGGTATTGGAAACACCATATATTTT.

This clone was seen only once. The rearrangement links TRBV5-8 to TRBJ1-4; 9 nucleotides align to TRBD1. V lost 4 bases to trimming and J lost 0 bases; unmatched junction nucleotides: 4. The CDR3 length is 16 residues. The germline gives CDR1 SGHTS, CDR2 YDEGEE. CDR3: CASSPRTGATNEKLFF. The CDR3 nucleotides are TGTGCCAGCAGCCCCCGGACAGGGGCAACTAATGAAAAACTGTTTTTT.

This rearrangement joins TRBV7-9 to TRBJ1-1; D is perhaps TRBD1 (6 bases). CDR1 and CDR2 (germline): SEHNR, FQNEAQ (reference sequence). The CDR3 loop spans 13 amino acids. The ends were cut back, 4 bases at V and 3 bases at J, with 9 bases in the middle. The CDR3 DNA is TGTGCCAGCAGCTCCAAGGGGGACACTGAAGCTTTCTTT. Its translation: CASSSKGDTEAFF.

V and J are TRBV2 and TRBJ2-3; D remains unclear. Trimming shortened V by 5 bases and J by 0 bases, and 3 bases separated the two germline ends. CDR3 length: 12 residues. Germline assignment: CDR1 SNHLY and CDR2 FYNNEI. The CDR3 nucleotides read TGTGCCAGCAGTCCTAGCACAGATACGCAGTATTTT. Its protein product is CASSPSTDTQYF.

V is TRBV5-1 and J is TRBJ2-5; D is perhaps TRBD1 or TRBD2 (5 bases each). Germline loops: CDR1 SGHRS, CDR2 YFSETQ. The CDR3 spans 15 residues. The V and J ends lost 4 bases and 4 bases respectively, with 17 bases between them. The CDR3 DNA sequence: TGCGCCAGCAGCCCCACGAACGGGGCTGGAGAGACCCAGTACTTC. This sequence encodes CASSPTNGAGETQYF.

The chain couples TRBV29-1 to TRBJ1-1, with TRBD1 identical over 9 bases. The CDR3 is 15 residues long. Germline CDR1 is SQVTM and CDR2 is ANQGSEA. J gave up 6 bases and V 3 bases, and 11 bases lay outside the gene matches. Written as DNA, the CDR3 is TGCAGCGTTGATGGGTTGGGGACAGGGCTAGCTGAAGCTTTCTTT. Its translation: CSVDGLGTGLAEAFF.

V is TRBV2 and J is TRBJ2-3; possibly TRBD2 for D (6 bases). Germline values: CDR1 SNHLY, CDR2 FYNNEI. The CDR3 consists of 15 residues. Trimming shortened V by 7 bases and J by 1 base, and 15 bases separated the two germline ends. The CDR3 sequence is CASTRSSDRTDTQYF. The DNA of the CDR3 is TGTGCCAGCACGAGATCTAGCGATCGCACAGATACGCAGTATTTT.

The chain recombines TRBV7-2 with TRBJ2-7; no firm D call. V was shortened by 0 bases and J by 3 bases, with 9 bases between the two germline ends. In germline, CDR1 is SGHTA, CDR2 FQGNSA. The CDR3 has 14 residues. CDR3 amino acids: CASSLARKGYEQYF. Written as DNA, the CDR3 is TGTGCCAGCAGCTTAGCGCGTAAAGGCTACGAGCAGTACTTC.

As for this clone: Its ends do not fully match the called genes, so a read error is possible. Different DNA sequences within this sample yield the same CDR3. DNA of the CDR3: TGCGCCAGCAGCTTGGAACAGTTCTATGGTTACACCTTC. Its translation: CASSLEQFYGYTF. The chain couples TRBV5-1 to TRBJ1-2; D uncertain. Germline V lookup: CDR1 SGHRS, CDR2 YFSETQ. The CDR3 length is 13 residues.

This clone was observed once. The rearrangement links TRBV5-1 to TRBJ1-3; the D is unclear. This CDR3 comprises 15 residues. The V gene's germline CDR1 is SGHRS and CDR2 YFSETQ. V lost 1 base and J 0 bases, leaving 8 bases between the germline ends. The CDR3 protein is CASSLRGDSGNTIYF. CDR3 sequence (DNA): TGCGCCAGCAGCTTGCGGGGTGACTCTGGAAACACCATATATTTT.

V and J are TRBV29-1 and TRBJ1-1; possible D gene TRBD1, 6 bases. Germline values: CDR1 SQVTM, CDR2 ANQGSEA. Trimming removed 4 bases at V and 1 base at J, with 19 bases between. The CDR3 extends over 16 amino acids. The CDR3 here is CSVVPRGEGGNTEAFF. The DNA of the CDR3 is TGCAGCGTTGTACCGCGAGGGGAAGGGGGGAACACTGAAGCTTTCTTT.

This chain uses TRBV6-5 with TRBJ2-7; no definite D call. Germline V gives CDR1 MNHEY, CDR2 SVGAGI. This CDR3 has 13 residues. The V end lost 0 bases, the J end lost 3 bases, and 6 bases lay between the germline ends. The chain's CDR3 is CASSYSGIYEQYF. CDR3 sequence (DNA): TGTGCCAGCAGTTACTCGGGCATCTACGAGCAGTACTTC.

The rearrangement links TRBV7-8 to TRBJ1-3; D gene unclear. This CDR3 has 12 amino acids. Germline CDR1 reads SGHVS; CDR2 reads FQNEAQ. V gave up 8 bases and J gave up 2 bases, with 7 bases separating them. The CDR3 bases are TGTGCCAGCGGACGAACTGGAAACACCATATATTTT. This gives the protein CASGRTGNTIYF.

The chain has TRBV9 and TRBJ2-7; the D is unclear. The CDR3 contains 13 residues. V was clipped by 3 bases and J by 0 bases, with 7 bases between them. Germline V lookup: CDR1 SGDLS, CDR2 YYNGEE. Here the CDR3 DNA reads TGTGCCAGCAGCGCCCCAAGCTCCTACGAGCAGTACTTC. Translation: CASSAPSSYEQYF.